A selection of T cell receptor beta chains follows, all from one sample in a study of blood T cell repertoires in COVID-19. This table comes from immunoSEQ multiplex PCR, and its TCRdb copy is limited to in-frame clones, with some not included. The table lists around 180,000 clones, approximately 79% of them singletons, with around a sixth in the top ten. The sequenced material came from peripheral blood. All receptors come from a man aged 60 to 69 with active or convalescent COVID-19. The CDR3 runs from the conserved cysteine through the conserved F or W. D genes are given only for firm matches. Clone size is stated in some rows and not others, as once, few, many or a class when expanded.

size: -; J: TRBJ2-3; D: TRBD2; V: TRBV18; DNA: TGTGCCAGCTCACCAGGGACTAGCGGGAGCACAGATACGCAGTATTTT; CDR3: CASSPGTSGSTDTQYF
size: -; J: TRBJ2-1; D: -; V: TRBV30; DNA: TGTGCCTGGAGAAATCGGTCCTACAATGAGCAGTTCTTC; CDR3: CAWRNRSYNEQFF
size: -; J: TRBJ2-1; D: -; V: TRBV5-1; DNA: TGCGCCAGCAGCTTGGATTTCGGGAGCTCCTACAATGAGCAGTTCTTC; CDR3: CASSLDFGSSYNEQFF
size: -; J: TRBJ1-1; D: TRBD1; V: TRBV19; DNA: TGTGCCAGTAGTGTACACAGGGGAGTGAACACTGAAGCTTTCTTT; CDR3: CASSVHRGVNTEAFF
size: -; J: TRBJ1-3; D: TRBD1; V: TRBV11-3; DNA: TGTGCCAGCAGCCAGGGACAGGACTACTCTGGAAACACCATATATTTT; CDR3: CASSQGQDYSGNTIYF
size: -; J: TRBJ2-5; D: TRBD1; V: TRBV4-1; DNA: TGCGCCAGCAGCCACTCGGGACAGTTACAAGAGACCCAGTACTTC; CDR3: CASSHSGQLQETQYF
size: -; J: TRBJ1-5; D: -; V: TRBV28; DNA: TGTGCCAGCAGTACACTTGACCGACTTAACGTACCCCAGCATTTT; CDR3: CASSTLDRLNVPQHF
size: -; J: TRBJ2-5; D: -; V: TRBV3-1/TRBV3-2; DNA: TGTGCCAGCAGCCAAGGACAGGCTGAGACCCAGTACTTC; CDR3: CASSQGQAETQYF
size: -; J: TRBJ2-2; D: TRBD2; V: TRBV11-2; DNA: TGTGCCAGCAGCCGGACCGGAGGCGGGGGCGGGGAGCTGTTTTTT; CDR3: CASSRTGGGGGELFF
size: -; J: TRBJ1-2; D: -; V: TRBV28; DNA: TGTGCCAGCACCTCTCCGGGGTCGGGCTACACCTTC; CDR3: CASTSPGSGYTF
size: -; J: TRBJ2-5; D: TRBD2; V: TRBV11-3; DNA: TGTGCCAGCAGCTTACAAGCGGGAGCTCAAGAGACCCAGTACTTC; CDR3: CASSLQAGAQETQYF
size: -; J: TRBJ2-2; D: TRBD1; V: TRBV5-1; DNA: TGCGCCAGCAGCTGGGACAGGGTCGGAACCGGGGAGCTGTTTTTT; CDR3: CASSWDRVGTGELFF
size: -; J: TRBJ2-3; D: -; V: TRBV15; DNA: TGTGCCACCAGCAGTCCGGGATCTCAAATTCAGGATACGCAGTATTTT; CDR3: CATSSPGSQIQDTQYF
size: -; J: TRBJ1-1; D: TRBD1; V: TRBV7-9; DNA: TGTGCCAGCAGCGGGGACAGTCTGAACACTGAAGCTTTCTTT; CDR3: CASSGDSLNTEAFF
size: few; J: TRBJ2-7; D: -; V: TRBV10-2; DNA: TGCGCCAGCAGGCCCTCAGGGATGGTACACGAGCAGTACTTC; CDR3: CASRPSGMVHEQYF
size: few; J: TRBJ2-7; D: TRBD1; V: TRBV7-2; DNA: TGTGCCAGCAGCCCGCGACAGGGGATTACCTACGAGCAGTACTTC; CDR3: CASSPRQGITYEQYF
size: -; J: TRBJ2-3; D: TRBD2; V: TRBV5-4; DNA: TGTGCCAGCAGCTTGGAGGCTAGCGGGACTACGCAGTATTTT; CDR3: CASSLEASGTTQYF
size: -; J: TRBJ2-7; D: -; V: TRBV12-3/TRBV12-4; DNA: TGTGCCAGCAGTTGGGGGGAAAACGAGCAGTACTTC; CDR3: CASSWGENEQYF
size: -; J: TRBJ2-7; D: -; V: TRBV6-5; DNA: TGTGCCAGCAGTTACTCTACAGGACAGCAGGTAGAGCAGTACTTC; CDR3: CASSYSTGQQVEQYF
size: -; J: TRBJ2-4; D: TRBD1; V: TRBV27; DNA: TGTGCCAGCAGTTCCGGACAGGGAGGTTATCTGTACTTC; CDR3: CASSSGQGGYLYF
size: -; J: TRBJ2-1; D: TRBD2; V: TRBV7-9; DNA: TGTGCCAGCACCCGGGGCCTAGCGGGCCCAGGTGAGCAGTTCTTC; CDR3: CASTRGLAGPGEQFF
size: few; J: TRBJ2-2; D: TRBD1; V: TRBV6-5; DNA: TGTGCCAGCGGAACCGGGACAGGGGGAATCGGGGAGCTGTTTTTT; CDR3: CASGTGTGGIGELFF
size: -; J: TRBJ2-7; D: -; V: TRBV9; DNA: TGTGCCAGCAGCGCCGGAGCTGGGTTCGGGGAGCAGTACTTC; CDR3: CASSAGAGFGEQYF
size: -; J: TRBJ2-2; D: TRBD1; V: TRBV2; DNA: TGTGCCAGCACGGGACAGGGGGGAGCCGGGGAGCTGTTTTTT; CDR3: CASTGQGGAGELFF
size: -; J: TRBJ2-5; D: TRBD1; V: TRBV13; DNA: TGTGCCAGCAGCTTAGAGGGGACAGCTAGCCAAGAGACCCAGTACTTC; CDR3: CASSLEGTASQETQYF
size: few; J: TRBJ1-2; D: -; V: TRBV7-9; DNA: TGTGCCAGCAGCTCGACACTCTATGGCTACACCTTC; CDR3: CASSSTLYGYTF
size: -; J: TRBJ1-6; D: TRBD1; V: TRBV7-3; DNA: TGTGCCAGCAGCGCTCTAGCCGGGACAGATTCACCCCTCCACTTT; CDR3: CASSALAGTDSPLHF
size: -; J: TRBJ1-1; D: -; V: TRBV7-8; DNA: TGTGCCAGCAGCCGCTACTCTGCCAACACTGAAGCTTTCTTT; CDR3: CASSRYSANTEAFF
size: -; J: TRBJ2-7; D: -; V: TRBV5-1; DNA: TGCGCCAGCAGCTTCCCAGGTACCTACGAGCAGTACTTC; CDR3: CASSFPGTYEQYF
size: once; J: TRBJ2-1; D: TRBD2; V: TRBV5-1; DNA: TGCGCCAGCAGCTTGGCCGCTAGCGGCTACAATGAGCAGTTCTTC; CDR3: CASSLAASGYNEQFF
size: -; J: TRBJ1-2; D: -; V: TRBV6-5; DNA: TGTGCCAGCAGTACCGCAGGGGACTATGGCTACACCTTC; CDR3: CASSTAGDYGYTF
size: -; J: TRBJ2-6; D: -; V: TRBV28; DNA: TGTGCCAGCATCCCCCATTCTGGGGCCAACGTCCTGACTTTC; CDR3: CASIPHSGANVLTF
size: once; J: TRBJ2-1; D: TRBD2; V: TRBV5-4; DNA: TGTGCCAGCAGCTCCTACTCCATGGGACTAGCGGCCAATGAGCAGTTCTTC; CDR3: CASSSYSMGLAANEQFF
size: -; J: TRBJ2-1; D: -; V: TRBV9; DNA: TGTGCCAGCAGCGTAGGCGGGACCCGAGGCAATGAGCAGTTCTTC; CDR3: CASSVGGTRGNEQFF
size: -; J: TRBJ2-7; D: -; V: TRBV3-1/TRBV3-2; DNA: TGTGCCAGCAGCCAAGATCCCATCTCCTACGAGCAGTACTTC; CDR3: CASSQDPISYEQYF
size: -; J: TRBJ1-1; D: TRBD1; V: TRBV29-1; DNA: TGCAGCGTAGAGACAGGGGTGAACACTGAAGCTTTCTTT; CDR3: CSVETGVNTEAFF
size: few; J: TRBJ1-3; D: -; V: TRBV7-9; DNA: TGTGCCAGCAGCTCCCCACATGGGAGCACCATATATTTT; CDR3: CASSSPHGSTIYF
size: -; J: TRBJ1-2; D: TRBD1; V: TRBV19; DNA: TGTGCCAGTAGTGCACAGGGGGGCGGCTACACCTTC; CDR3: CASSAQGGGYTF
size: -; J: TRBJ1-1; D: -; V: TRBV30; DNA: TGTGCCTGGAGCCGCACGGGGGACACTGAAGCTTTCTTT; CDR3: CAWSRTGDTEAFF
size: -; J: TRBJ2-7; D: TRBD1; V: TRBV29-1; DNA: TGCAGCGTTGGGCGAGACAGGGGTACCTACGAGCAGTACTTC; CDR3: CSVGRDRGTYEQYF
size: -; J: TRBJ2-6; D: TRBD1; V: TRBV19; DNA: TGTGCCAGTAGCCGGACAGGGTCTGGGGCCAACGTCCTGACTTTC; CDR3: CASSRTGSGANVLTF
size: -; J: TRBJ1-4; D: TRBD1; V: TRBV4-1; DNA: TGCGCCAGCAGCCACCCTGACAGGGGGCTCGTAAAACTGTTTTTT; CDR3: CASSHPDRGLVKLFF
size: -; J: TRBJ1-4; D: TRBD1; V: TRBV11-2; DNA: TGTGCCAGCAGCCCTGACAGGGCTAATGAAAAACTGTTTTTT; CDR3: CASSPDRANEKLFF
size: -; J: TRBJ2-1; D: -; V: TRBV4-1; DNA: TGCGCCAGCAGCCAAGGGGCTTTGCGGGCATCCGACAATGAGCAGTTCTTC; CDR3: CASSQGALRASDNEQFF
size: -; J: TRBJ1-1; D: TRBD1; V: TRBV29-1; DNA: TGCAGCGTTAGTAACAGGGGAGTGCAAGCTTTCTTT; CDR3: CSVSNRGVQAFF
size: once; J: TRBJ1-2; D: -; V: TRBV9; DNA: TGTGCCAGCAGCACAGGGTCCGACAGTGGCTATGGCTACACCTTC; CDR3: CASSTGSDSGYGYTF
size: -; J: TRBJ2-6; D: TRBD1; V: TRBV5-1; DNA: TGCGCCAGCAGCCCGGGACAGGGGGGATCTGGGGCCAACGTCCTGACTTTC; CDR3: CASSPGQGGSGANVLTF
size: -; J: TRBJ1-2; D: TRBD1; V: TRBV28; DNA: TGTGCCAGCAGTTACCGGGACAGGGCCATTTATGGCTACACCTTC; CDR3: CASSYRDRAIYGYTF
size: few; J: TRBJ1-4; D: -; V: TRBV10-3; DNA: TGTGCCATCAGGGGCAGGGCTAATGAAAAACTGTTTTTT; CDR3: CAIRGRANEKLFF
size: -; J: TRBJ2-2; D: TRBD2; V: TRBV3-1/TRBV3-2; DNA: TGTGCCAGCAGCCAAGATAAAATGGGGACTACCCAGGCGGGGGAGCTGTTTTTT; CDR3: CASSQDKMGTTQAGELFF
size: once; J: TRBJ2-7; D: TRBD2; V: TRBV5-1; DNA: TGCGCCAGCAGCGCTTCTAGGGCTAGCGGAAACTACGAGCAGTACTTC; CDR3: CASSASRASGNYEQYF
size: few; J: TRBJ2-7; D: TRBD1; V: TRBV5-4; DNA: TGTGCCAGCAGTTGGGACAGGGGGGCTCACTACGAGCAGTACTTC; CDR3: CASSWDRGAHYEQYF
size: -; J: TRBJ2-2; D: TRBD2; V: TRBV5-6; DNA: TGTGCCAGCAGCTTCGGGGGGAGGGCCACCGGGGAGCTGTTTTTT; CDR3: CASSFGGRATGELFF